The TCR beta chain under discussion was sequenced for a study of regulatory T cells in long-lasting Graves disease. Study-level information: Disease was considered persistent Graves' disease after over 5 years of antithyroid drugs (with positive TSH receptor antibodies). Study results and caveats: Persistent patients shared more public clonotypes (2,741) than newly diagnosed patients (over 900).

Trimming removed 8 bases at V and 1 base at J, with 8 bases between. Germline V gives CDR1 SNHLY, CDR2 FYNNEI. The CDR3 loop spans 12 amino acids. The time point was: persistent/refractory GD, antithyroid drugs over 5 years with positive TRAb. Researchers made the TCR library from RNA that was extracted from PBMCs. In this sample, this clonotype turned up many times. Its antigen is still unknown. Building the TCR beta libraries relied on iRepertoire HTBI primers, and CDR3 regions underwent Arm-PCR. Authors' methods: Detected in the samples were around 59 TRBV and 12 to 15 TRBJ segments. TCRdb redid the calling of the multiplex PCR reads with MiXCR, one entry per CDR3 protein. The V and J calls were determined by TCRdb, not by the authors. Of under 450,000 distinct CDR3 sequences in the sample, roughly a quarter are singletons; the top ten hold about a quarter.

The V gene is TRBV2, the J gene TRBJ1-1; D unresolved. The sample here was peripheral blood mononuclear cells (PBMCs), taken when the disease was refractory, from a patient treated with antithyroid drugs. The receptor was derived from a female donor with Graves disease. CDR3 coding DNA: TGTGCCAGCCATACGGGGAACACTGAAGCTTTCTTT. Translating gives CASHTGNTEAFF.